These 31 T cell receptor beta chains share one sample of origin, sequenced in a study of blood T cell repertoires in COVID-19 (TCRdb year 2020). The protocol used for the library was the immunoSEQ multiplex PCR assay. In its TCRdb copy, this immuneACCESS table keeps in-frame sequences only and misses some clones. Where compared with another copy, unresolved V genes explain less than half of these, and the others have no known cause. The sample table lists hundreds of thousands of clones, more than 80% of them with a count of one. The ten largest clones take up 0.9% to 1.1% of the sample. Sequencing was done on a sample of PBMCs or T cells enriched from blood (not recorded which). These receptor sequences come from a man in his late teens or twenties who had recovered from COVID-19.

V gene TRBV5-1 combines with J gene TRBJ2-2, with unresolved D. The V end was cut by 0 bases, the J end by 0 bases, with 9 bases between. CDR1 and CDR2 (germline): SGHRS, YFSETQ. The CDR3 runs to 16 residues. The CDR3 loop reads CASSLALTANTGELFF. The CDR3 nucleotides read TGCGCCAGCAGCTTGGCCCTAACAGCGAACACCGGGGAGCTGTTTTTT.

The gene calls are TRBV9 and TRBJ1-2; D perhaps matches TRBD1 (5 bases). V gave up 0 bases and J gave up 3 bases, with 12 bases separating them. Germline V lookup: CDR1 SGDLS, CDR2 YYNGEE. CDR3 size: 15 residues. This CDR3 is CASSVGSGRDYGYTF. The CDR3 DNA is TGTGCCAGCAGCGTAGGGTCAGGGAGGGACTATGGCTACACCTTC.

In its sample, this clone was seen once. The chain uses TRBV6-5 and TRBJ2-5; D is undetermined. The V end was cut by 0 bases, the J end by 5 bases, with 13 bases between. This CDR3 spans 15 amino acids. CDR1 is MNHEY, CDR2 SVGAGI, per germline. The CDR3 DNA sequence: TGTGCCAGCAGTTACTCGAGAGTTCAAAAGGAGACCCAGTACTTC. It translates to CASSYSRVQKETQYF.

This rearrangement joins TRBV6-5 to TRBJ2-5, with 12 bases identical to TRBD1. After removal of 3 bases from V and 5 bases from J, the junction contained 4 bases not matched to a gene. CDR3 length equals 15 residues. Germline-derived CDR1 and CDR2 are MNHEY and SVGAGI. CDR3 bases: TGTGCCAGCAGTTATGGGACAGGGGGCGGGGAGACCCAGTACTTC. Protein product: CASSYGTGGGETQYF.

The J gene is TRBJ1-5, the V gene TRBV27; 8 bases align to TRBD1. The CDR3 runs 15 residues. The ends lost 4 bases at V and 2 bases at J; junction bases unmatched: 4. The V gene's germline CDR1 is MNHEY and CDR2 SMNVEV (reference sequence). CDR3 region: CASSWTGRGNQPQHF. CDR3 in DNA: TGTGCCAGCAGTTGGACAGGGCGGGGCAATCAGCCCCAGCATTTT.

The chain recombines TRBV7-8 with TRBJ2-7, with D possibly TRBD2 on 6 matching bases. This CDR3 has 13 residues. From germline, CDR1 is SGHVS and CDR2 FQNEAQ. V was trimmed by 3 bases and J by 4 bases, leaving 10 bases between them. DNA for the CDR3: TGTGCCAGCAGCTTTGGGCGGGGTTACGAGCAGTACTTC. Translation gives CASSFGRGYEQYF.

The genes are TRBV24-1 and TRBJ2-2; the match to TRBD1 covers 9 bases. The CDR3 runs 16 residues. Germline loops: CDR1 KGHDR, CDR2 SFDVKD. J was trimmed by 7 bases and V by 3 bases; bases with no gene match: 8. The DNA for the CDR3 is TGTGCCACCAGTGATGACAGGACAGGGGCTGGCGGGGAGCTGTTTTTT. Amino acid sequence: CATSDDRTGAGGELFF.

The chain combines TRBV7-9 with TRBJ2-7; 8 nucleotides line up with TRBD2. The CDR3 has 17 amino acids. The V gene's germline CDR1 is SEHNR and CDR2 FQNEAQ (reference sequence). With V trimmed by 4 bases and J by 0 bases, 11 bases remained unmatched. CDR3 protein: CASSSVGSGVSSYEQYF. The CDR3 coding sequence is TGTGCCAGCAGCTCTGTAGGTAGCGGGGTGAGCTCCTACGAGCAGTACTTC.

The CDR3 region has the DNA TGTGCCAGCAGCCAAGAATACCACAGGGGTAGCTACGAGCAGTACTTC. It is translated as CASSQEYHRGSYEQYF. V is TRBV14 and J is TRBJ2-7; 7 nucleotides line up with TRBD1. The CDR3 length is 16 residues. From germline, CDR1 is SGHDN and CDR2 FVKESK. With 0 bases clipped from V and 3 bases from J, the junction kept 8 bases outside the gene matches.

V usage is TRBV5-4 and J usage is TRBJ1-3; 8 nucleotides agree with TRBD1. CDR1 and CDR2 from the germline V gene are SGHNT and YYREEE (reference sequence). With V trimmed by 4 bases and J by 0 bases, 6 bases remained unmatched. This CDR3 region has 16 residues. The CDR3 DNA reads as TGTGCCAGCAGCATGAGGACAGGGAACTCTGGAAACACCATATATTTT. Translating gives CASSMRTGNSGNTIYF. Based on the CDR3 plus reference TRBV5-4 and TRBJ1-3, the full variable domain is ETGVTQSPTHLIKTRGQQVTLRCSSQSGHNTVSWYQQALGQGPQFIFQYYREEENGRGNFPPRFSGLQFPNYSSELNVNALELDDSALYLCASSMRTGNSGNTIYFGEGSWLTVV.

In DNA form, the CDR3 reads TGTGCCAGCAGCCAAGAAAGGGGCAACTACGAGCAGTACTTC. It yields the protein CASSQERGNYEQYF. The chain uses TRBV14 and TRBJ2-7, with a possible D match to TRBD1 (5 bases). Germline values: CDR1 SGHDN, CDR2 FVKESK. The ends were cut back, 0 bases at V and 3 bases at J, with 9 bases in the middle. The CDR3 spans 14 residues. Full variable domain (remainder filled in from reference TRBV14 and TRBJ2-7): EAGVTQFPSHSVIEKGQTVTLRCDPISGHDNLYWYRRVMGKEIKFLLHFVKESKQDESGMPNNRFLAERTGGTYSTLKVQPAELEDSGVYFCASSQERGNYEQYFGPGTRLTVT.

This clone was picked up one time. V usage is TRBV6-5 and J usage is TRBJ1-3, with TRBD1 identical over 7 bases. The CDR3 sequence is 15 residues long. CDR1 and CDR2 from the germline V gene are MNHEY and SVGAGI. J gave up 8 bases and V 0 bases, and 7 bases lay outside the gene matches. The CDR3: CASSYSITGEDTIYF. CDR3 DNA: TGTGCCAGCAGTTACTCGATCACAGGGGAGGACACCATATATTTT.

CDR3 residues: CASSSGAPSEQYF. CDR3 DNA: TGTGCCAGCAGCTCAGGCGCTCCCAGCGAGCAGTACTTC. The chain employs TRBV28 and TRBJ2-7; no reliable D call. Between the trimmed V and J ends, which lost 6 bases and 6 bases, there was a span of 15 bases. This CDR3 has 13 amino acids. Germline lookup yields CDR1 MDHEN and CDR2 SYDVKM.

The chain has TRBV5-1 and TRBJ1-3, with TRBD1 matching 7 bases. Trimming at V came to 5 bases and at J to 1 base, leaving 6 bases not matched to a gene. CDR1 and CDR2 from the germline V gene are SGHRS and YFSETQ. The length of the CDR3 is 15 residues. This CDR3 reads CASRRDSISGNTIYF. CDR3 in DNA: TGCGCCAGCAGACGGGACAGCATATCTGGAAACACCATATATTTT.

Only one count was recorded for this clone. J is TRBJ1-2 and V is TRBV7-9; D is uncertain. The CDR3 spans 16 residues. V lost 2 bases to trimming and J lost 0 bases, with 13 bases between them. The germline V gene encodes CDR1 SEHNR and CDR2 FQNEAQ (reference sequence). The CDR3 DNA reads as TGTGCCAGCAGCTTATTAACAGCCGCAGCTAACTATGGCTACACCTTC. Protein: CASSLLTAAANYGYTF.

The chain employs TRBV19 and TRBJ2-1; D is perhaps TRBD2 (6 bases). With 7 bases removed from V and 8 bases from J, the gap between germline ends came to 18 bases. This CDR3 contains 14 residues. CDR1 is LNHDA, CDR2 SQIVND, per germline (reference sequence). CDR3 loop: CASTLGRGNYEQFF. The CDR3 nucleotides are TGTGCCAGTACGCTTGGGCGGGGCAATTATGAGCAGTTCTTC.

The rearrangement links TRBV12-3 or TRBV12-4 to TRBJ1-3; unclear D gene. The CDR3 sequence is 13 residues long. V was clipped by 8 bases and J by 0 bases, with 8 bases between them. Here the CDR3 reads CASGSLSGNTIYF. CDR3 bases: TGTGCCAGCGGCAGTCTCTCTGGAAACACCATATATTTT.

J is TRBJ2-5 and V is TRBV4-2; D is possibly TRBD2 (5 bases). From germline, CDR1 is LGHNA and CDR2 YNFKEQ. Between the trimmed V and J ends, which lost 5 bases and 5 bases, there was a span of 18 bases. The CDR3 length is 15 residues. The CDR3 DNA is TGTGCCAGCAGCGGCGCCGAGTCCCGAGGGGAGACCCAGTACTTC. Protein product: CASSGAESRGETQYF.

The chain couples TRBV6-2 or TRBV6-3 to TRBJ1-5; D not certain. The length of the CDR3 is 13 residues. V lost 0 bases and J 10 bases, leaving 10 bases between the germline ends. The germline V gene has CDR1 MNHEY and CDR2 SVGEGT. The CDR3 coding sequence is TGTGCCAGCAGTTACTCGAACAGCATCCCCCAGCATTTT. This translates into CASSYSNSIPQHF.

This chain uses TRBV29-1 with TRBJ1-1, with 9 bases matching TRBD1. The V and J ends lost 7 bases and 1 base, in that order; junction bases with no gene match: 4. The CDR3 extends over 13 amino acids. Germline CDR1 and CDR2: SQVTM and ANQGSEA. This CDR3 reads CSGGDRENTEAFF. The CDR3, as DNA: TGCAGCGGAGGGGACAGGGAGAACACTGAAGCTTTCTTT.

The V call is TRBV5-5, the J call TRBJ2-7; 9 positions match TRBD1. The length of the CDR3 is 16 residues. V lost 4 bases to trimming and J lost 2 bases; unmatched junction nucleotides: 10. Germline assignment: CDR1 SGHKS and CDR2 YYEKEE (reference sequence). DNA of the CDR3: TGTGCCAGCAGCCCGGGCTGGACAGGGGTGACCTACGAGCAGTACTTC. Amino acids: CASSPGWTGVTYEQYF. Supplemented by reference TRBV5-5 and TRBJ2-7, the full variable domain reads DAGVTQSPTHLIKTRGQQVTLRCSPISGHKSVSWYQQVLGQGPQFIFQYYEKEERGRGNFPDRFSARQFPNYSSELNVNALLLGDSALYLCASSPGWTGVTYEQYFGPGTRLTVT.

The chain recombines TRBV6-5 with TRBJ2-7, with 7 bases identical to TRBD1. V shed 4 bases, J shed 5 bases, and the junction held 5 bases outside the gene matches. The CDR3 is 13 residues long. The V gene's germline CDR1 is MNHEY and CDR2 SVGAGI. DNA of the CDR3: TGTGCCAGCAGTTTCGACAGGGTCCACGAGCAGTACTTC. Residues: CASSFDRVHEQYF.

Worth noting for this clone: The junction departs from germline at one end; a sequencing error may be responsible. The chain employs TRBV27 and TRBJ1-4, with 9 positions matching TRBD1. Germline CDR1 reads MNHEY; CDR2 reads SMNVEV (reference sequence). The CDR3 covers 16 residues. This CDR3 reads CASSLSTGGLNEKLFF. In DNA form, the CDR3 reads TGTGCCAGCAGTCTATCTACAGGGGGCCTCAATGAAAAACTGTTTTTT.

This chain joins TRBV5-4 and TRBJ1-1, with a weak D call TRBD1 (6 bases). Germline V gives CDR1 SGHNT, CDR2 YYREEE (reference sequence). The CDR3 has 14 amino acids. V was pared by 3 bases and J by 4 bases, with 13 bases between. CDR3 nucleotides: TGTGCCAGCAGCTCAGGGGCGGGGGGCACTGAAGCTTTCTTT. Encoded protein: CASSSGAGGTEAFF.

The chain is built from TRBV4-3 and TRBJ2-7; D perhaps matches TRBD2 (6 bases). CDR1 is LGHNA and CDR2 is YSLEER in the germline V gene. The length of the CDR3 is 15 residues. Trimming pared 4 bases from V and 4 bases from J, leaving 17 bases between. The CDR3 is CASSLDLGSQYEQYF. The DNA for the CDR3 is TGCGCCAGCAGCCTAGACCTCGGGAGCCAGTACGAGCAGTACTTC.

CDR3 in DNA: TGTGCCATCAGTGGGATTTTAGCGGGAGGTAATGAGCAGTTCTTC. It is translated as CAISGILAGGNEQFF. The chain carries TRBV10-3 and TRBJ2-1; 10 bases match TRBD2. The J segment lost 7 bases and the V segment lost 4 bases, leaving 7 bases of the junction unmatched. This CDR3 region has 15 residues. Germline CDR1 reads ENHRY; CDR2 reads SYGVKD.

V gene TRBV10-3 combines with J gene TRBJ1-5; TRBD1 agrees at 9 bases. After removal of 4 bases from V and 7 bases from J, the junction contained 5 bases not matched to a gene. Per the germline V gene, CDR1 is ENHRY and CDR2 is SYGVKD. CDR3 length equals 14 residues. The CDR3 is CAISARDRDQPQHF. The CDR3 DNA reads TGTGCCATCAGTGCGCGGGACAGGGACCAGCCCCAGCATTTT.

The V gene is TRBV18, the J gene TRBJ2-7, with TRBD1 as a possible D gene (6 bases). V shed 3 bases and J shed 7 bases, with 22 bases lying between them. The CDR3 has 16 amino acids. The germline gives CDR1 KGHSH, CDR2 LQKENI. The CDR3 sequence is CASSPTSGPAQGEQYF. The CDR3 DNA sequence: TGTGCCAGCTCACCTACGTCCGGGCCGGCCCAGGGGGAGCAGTACTTC.

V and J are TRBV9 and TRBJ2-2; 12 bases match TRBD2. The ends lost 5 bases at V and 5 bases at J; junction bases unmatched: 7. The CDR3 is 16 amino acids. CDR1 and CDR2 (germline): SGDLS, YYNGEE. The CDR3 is CASRRTSGGLTGELFF. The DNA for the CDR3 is TGTGCCAGCAGACGTACTAGCGGGGGGTTAACCGGGGAGCTGTTTTTT.

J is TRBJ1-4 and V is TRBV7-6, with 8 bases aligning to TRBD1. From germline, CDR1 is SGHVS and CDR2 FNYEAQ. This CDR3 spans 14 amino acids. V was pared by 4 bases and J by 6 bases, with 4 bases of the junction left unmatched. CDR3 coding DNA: TGTGCCAGCAGCTCCAGGGGGCTCGATGAAAAACTGTTTTTT. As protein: CASSSRGLDEKLFF.

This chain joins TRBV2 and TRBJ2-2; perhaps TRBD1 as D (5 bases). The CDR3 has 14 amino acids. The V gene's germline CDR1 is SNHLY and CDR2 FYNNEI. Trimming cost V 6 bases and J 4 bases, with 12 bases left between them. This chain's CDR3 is CASRTTGSTGELFF. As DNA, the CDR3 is TGTGCCAGCAGAACCACAGGATCCACCGGGGAGCTGTTTTTT.